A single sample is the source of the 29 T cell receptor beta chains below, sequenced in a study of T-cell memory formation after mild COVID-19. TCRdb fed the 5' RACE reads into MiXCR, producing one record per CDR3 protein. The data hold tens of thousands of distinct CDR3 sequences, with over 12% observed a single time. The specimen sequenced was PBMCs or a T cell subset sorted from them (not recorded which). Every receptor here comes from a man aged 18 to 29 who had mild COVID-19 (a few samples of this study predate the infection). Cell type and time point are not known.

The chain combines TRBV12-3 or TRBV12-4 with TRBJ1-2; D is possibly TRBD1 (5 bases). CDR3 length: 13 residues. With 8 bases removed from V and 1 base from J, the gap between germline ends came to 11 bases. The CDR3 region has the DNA TGTGCCAGCGGAATAAGGGGTAACTATGGCTACACCTTC. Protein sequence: CASGIRGNYGYTF.

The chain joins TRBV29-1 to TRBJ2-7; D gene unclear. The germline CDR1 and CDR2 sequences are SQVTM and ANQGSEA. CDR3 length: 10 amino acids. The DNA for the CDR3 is TGCAGAGTTGAGGTGTACGAGCAGTACGTC. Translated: CRVEVYEQYV.

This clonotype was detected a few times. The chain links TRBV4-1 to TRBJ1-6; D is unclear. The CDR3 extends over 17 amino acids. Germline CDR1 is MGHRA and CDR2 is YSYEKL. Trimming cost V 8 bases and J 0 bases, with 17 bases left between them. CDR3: CASGPEPPSSYNSPLHF. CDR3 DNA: TGCGCCAGCGGCCCTGAGCCGCCGAGCTCCTATAATTCACCCCTCCACTTT.

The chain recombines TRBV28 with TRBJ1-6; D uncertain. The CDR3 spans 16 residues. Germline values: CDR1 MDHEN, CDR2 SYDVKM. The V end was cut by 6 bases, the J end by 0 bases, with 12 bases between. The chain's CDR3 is CASSQIESSYNSPLHF. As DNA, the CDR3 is TGTGCCAGCAGCCAAATCGAGAGCTCCTATAATTCACCCCTCCACTTT.

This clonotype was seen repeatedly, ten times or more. The DNA of the CDR3 is TGTGCCAGCAGCGTAGAGGTCGGGGCTGGAAACACCATATATTTT. Residues: CASSVEVGAGNTIYF. This chain joins TRBV9 and TRBJ1-3; D not certain. This CDR3 is 15 amino acids long. Germline-derived CDR1 and CDR2 are SGDLS and YYNGEE. V was shortened by 0 bases and J by 2 bases, with 9 bases between the two germline ends.

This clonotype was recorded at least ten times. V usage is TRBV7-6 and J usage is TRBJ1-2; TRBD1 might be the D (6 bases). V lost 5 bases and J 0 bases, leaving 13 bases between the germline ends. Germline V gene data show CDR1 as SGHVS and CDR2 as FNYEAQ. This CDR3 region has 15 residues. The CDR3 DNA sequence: TGTGCCAGCAGCCCCATTGGGGGCACTAACTATGGCTACACCTTC. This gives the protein CASSPIGGTNYGYTF. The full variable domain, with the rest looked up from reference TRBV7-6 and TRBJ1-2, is GAGVSQSPRYKVTKRGQDVALRCDPISGHVSLYWYRQALGQGPEFLTYFNYEAQQDKSGLPNDRFSAERPEGSISTLTIQRTEQRDSAMYRCASSPIGGTNYGYTFGSGTRLTVV.

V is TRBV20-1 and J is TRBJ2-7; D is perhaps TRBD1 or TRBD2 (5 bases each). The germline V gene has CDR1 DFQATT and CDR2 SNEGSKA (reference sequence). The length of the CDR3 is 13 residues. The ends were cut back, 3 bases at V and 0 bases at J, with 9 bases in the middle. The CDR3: CSASKGTSYEQYV. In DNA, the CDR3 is TGCAGTGCTAGTAAGGGGACCTCCTACGAGCAGTACGTC.

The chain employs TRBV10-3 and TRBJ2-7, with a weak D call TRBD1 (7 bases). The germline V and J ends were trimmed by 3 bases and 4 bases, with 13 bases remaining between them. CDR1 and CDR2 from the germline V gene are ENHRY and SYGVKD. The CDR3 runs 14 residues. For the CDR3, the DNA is TGTGCCATCAGTGAAGGGCAGGGGGGATACGAGCAGTACTTC. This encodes CAISEGQGGYEQYF.

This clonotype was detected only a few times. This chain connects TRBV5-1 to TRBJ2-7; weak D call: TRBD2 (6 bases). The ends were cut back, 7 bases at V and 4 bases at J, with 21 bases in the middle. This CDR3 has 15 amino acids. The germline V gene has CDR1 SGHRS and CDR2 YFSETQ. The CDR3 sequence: CASPRSAGLFYEQYV. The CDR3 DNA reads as TGCGCCAGCCCCAGGTCGGCGGGGTTGTTTTACGAGCAGTACGTC.

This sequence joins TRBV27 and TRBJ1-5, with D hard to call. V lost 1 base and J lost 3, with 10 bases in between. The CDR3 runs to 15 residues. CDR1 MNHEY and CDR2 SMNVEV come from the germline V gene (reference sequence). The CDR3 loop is CASSLFASLNQPQHF. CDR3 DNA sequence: TGTGCCAGCAGTTTATTCGCCAGCCTCAATCAGCCCCAGCATTTT.

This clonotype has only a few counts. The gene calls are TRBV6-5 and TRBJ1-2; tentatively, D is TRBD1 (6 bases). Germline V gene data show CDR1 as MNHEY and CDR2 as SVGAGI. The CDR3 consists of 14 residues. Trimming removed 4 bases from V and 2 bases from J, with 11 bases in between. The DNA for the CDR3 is TGTGCCAGCAGTTGGGACAACGAAAACTATGGCTACACCTTC. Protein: CASSWDNENYGYTF.

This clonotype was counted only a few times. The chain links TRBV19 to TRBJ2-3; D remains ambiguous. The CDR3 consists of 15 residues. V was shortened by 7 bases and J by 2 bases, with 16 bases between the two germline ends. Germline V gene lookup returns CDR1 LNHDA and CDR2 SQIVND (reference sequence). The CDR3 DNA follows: TGTGCCAGTACCTCGGAGAGGAGTGACACAGATACGCAGTATTTT. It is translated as CASTSERSDTDTQYF. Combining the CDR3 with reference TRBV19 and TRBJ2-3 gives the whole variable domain DGGITQSPKYLFRKEGQNVTLSCEQNLNHDAMYWYRQDPGQGLRLIYYSQIVNDFQKGDIAEGYSVSREKKESFPLTVTSAQKNPTAFYLCASTSERSDTDTQYFGPGTRLTVL.

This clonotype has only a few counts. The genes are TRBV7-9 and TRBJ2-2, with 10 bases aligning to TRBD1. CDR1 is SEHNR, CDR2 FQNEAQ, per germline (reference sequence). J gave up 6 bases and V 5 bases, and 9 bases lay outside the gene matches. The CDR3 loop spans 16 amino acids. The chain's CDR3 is CASSPRTGGSSGELFF. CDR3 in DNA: TGTGCCAGCAGCCCCAGGACAGGGGGTTCCTCCGGGGAGCTGTTTTTT.

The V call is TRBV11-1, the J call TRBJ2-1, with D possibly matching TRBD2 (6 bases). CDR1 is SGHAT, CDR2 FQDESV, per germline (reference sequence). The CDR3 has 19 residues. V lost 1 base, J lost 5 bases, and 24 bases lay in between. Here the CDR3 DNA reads TGTGCCAGCAGCTTAGTTGGAGCGGCGGGGCCCCCCTTGGACAATGAGCAGTTCTTC. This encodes CASSLVGAAGPPLDNEQFF. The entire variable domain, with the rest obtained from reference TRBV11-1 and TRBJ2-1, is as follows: EAEVAQSPRYKITEKSQAVAFWCDPISGHATLYWYRQILGQGPELLVQFQDESVVDDSQLPKDRFSAERLKGVDSTLKIQPAELGDSAMYLCASSLVGAAGPPLDNEQFFGPGTRLTVL.

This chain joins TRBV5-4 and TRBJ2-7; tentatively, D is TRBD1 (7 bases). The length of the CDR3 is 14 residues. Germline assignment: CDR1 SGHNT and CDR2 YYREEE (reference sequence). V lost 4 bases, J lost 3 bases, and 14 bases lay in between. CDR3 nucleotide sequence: TGTGCCAGCAGCCCGGGGGACAGCAGCTACGAGCAGTACTTC. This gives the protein CASSPGDSSYEQYF.

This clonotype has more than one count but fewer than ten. CDR3 nucleotides: TGTGCCAGCAGGCGTACGGGACTCTTCCTCTCTGGAAACACCATATATTTT. Protein product: CASRRTGLFLSGNTIYF. The rearrangement links TRBV12-3 or TRBV12-4 to TRBJ1-3; TRBD1 is a possible D gene (5 bases). The CDR3 sequence is 17 residues long. Trimming removed 6 bases at V and 0 bases at J, with 18 bases between.

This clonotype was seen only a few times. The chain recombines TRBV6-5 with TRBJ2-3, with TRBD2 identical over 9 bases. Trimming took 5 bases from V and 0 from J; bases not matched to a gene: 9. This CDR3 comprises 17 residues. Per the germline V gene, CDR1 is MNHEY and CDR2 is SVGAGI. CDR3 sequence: CASSPAGLAYSTDTQYF. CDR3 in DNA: TGTGCCAGCAGTCCCGCCGGACTAGCGTATAGCACAGATACGCAGTATTTT.

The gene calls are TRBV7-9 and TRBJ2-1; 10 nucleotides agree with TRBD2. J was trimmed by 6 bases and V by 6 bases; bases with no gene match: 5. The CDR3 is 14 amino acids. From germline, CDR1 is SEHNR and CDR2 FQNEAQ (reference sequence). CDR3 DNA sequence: TGTGCCAGCAGAGCTAGCGGGAGCCCCAATGAGCAGTTCTTC. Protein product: CASRASGSPNEQFF. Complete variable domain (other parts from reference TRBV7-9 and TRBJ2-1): DTGVSQNPRHKITKRGQNVTFRCDPISEHNRLYWYRQTLGQGPEFLTYFQNEAQLEKSRLLSDRFSAERPKGSFSTLEIQRTEQGDSAMYLCASRASGSPNEQFFGPGTRLTVL.

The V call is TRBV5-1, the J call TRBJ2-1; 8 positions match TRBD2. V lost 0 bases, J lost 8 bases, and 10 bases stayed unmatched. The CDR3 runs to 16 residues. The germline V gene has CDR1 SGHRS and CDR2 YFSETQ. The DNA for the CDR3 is TGCGCCAGCAGCTTGGGGGCCGGGACTAGGGGCGATGAGCAGTTCTTC. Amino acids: CASSLGAGTRGDEQFF.

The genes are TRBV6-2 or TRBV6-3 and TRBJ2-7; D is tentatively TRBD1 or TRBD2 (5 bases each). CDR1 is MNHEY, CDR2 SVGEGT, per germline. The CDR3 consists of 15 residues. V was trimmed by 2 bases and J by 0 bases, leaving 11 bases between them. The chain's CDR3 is CASSYRDGSSYEQYV. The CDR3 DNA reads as TGTGCCAGCAGTTACCGGGACGGCTCCTCCTACGAGCAGTACGTC.

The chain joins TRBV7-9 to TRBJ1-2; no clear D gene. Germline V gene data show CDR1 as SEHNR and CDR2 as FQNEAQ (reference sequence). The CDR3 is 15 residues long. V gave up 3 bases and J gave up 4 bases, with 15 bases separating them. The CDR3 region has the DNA TGTGCCAGCAGCTTCGGTAGCAACCCAATCTATGGCTACACCTTC. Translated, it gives CASSFGSNPIYGYTF. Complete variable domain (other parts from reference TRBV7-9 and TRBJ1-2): DTGVSQNPRHKITKRGQNVTFRCDPISEHNRLYWYRQTLGQGPEFLTYFQNEAQLEKSRLLSDRFSAERPKGSFSTLEIQRTEQGDSAMYLCASSFGSNPIYGYTFGSGTRLTVV.

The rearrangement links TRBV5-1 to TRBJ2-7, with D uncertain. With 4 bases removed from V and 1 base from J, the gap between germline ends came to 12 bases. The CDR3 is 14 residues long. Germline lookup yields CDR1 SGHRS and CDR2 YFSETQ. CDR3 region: CASSPLTGSYEQYV. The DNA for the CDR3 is TGCGCCAGCAGCCCTCTCACTGGTTCCTACGAGCAGTACGTC.

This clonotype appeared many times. In nucleotides, the CDR3 is TGTGCCAGCAGCCCGAGCGTGGAGGGTCGAGAGACCCAGTACTTC. Amino acids: CASSPSVEGRETQYF. The chain carries TRBV7-9 and TRBJ2-5; D is possibly TRBD2 (6 bases). The V gene's germline CDR1 is SEHNR and CDR2 FQNEAQ (reference sequence). Trimming shortened V by 5 bases and J by 4 bases, and 17 bases separated the two germline ends. The CDR3 loop spans 15 amino acids.

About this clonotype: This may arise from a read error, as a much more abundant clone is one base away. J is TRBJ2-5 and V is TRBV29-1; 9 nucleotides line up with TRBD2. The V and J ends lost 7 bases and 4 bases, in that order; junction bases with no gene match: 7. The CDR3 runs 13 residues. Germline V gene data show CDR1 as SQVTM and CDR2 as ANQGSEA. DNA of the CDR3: TGCAGCGCCCTGGGACTAGCCGGAGAGACCCAGTACTTC. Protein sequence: CSALGLAGETQYF.

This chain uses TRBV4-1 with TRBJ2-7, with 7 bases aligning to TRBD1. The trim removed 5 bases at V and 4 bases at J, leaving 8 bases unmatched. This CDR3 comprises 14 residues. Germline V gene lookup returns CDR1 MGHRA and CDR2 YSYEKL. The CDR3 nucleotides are TGCGCCAGCAGCTCCGGACAGGAGGTTTACGAGCAGTACTTC. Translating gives CASSSGQEVYEQYF.

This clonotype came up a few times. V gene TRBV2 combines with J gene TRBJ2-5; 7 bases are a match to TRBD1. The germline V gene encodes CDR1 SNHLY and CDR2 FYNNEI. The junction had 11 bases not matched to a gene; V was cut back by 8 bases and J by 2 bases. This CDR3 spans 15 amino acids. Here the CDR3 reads CASCRTGGGQETQYF. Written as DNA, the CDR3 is TGTGCCAGCTGCCGGACAGGTGGCGGGCAAGAGACCCAGTACTTC.

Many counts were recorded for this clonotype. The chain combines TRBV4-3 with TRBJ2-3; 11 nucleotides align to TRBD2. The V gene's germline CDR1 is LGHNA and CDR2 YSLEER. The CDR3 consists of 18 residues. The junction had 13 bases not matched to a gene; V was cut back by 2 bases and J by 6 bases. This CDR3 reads CASSQRSGTSGRGDTQYF. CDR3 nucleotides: TGCGCCAGCAGCCAAAGATCCGGGACTAGCGGCCGAGGGGATACGCAGTATTTT.

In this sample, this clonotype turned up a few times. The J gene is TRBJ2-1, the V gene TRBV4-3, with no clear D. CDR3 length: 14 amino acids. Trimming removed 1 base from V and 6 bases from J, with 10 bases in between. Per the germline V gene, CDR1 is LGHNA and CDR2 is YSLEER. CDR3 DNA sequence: TGCGCCAGCAGCCAAGTGAAGTCGGTCAATGAGCAGTTCTTC. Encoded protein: CASSQVKSVNEQFF.

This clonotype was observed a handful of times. As DNA, the CDR3 is TGTGCCAGCTCACCAGCGACAGGGTGGGAGGCGTACGAGCAGTACTTC. This translates into CASSPATGWEAYEQYF. The gene calls are TRBV18 and TRBJ2-7, with D tentatively TRBD1 (7 bases). Germline CDR1 and CDR2: KGHSH and LQKENI. The CDR3 length is 16 residues. Trimming stripped 2 bases from V and 4 bases from J, with 18 bases between. Drawing the rest from reference TRBV18 and TRBJ2-7, the complete variable domain is NAGVMQNPRHLVRRRGQEARLRCSPMKGHSHVYWYRQLPEEGLKFMVYLQKENIIDESGMPKERFSAEFPKEGPSILRIQQVVRGDSAAYFCASSPATGWEAYEQYFGPGTRLTVT.